This TCR beta chain was profiled in a study of T cell responses to AZD1222 COVID-19 vaccine. The germline gives CDR1 LGHDT, CDR2 YNNKEL (reference sequence). Trimming took off 0 bases at V and 0 bases at J, with 8 bases between the two ends. The CDR3 has 15 residues. Only in-frame clones appear in the TCRdb table, and some are missing; sequencing was by immunoSEQ multiplex PCR. The top ten clones hold 1.6% of a sample with under 150,000 clones, around 90% of them seen once. With respect to this clone: What it binds is not known.

Points from the study as a whole: Donors, mostly white British, included more females; clonal diversity was possibly underestimated.

The chain joins TRBV3-1 (or the pseudogene TRBV3-2) to TRBJ1-1, with no clear D. The clonotype comes from an adult who received the AZD1222 COVID-19 vaccine. The source was peripheral blood, collected 28 days after the second AZD1222 dose. As DNA, the CDR3 is TGTGCCAGCAGCCAAGAAGGACGGTTGAACACTGAAGCTTTCTTT. Encoded protein: CASSQEGRLNTEAFF.